At least ten counts were recorded for the clone carrying this T cell receptor (beta chain). The antigen is not known. The read terminates 3 residues ahead of where the CDR3 ends, so the germline J gene completes it. CVID and control samples used equivalent genomic DNA input. Clones were sequenced by immunoSEQ multiplex PCR, and TCRdb holds only the in-frame ones, with some missing. Sampling found 35,000 to 55,000 clones, none seen once. This sample is part of a study of T cell clonality in common variable immunodeficiency. The CDR3 totals 13 residues. V was pared by 1 base and J by 4 bases, with 6 bases between. The germline gives CDR1 LNHDA, CDR2 SQIVND (reference sequence). Study conclusions and caveats: Fewer deletions and N-nucleotide insertions were reportedly seen in common variable immunodeficiency TCR beta sequences. The cause of increased CVID clonality remains unclear without subpopulation sequencing. CVID subjects showed higher TCRbeta clonality than healthy controls.

This rearrangement joins TRBV19 to TRBJ2-3; the D is unclear. The specimen sequenced was peripheral blood mononuclear cells. This receptor was taken from a person aged 18-70 years in good health. This chain's CDR3 is CASSIGLSDTQYF. The sequenced part of the CDR3 DNA is TGTGCCAGTAGTATAGGACTTTCAGATACG.